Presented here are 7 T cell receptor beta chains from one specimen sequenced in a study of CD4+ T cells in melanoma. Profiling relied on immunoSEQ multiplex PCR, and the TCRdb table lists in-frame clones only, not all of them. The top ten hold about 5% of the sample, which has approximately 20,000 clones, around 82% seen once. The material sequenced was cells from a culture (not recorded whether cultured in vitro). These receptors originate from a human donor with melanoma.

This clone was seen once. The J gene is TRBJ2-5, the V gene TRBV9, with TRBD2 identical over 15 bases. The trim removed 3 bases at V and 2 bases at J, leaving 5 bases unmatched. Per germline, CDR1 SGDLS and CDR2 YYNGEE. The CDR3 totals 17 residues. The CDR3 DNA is TGTGCCAGCAGCGGGGGGACTAGCGGGGGGTTACAAGAGACCCAGTACTTC. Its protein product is CASSGGTSGGLQETQYF.

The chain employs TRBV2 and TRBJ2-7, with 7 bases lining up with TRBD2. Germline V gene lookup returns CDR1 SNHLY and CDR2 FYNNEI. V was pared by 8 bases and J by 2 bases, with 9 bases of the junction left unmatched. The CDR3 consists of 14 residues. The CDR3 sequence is CASRAGLPPYEQYF. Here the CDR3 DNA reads TGTGCCAGCCGAGCGGGACTACCGCCCTACGAGCAGTACTTC.

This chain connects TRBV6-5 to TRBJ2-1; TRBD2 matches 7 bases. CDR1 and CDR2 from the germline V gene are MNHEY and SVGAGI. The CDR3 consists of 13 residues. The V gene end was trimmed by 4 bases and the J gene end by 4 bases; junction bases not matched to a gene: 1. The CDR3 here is CASSWGGYNEQFF. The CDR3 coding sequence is TGTGCCAGCAGTTGGGGGGGGTACAATGAGCAGTTCTTC.

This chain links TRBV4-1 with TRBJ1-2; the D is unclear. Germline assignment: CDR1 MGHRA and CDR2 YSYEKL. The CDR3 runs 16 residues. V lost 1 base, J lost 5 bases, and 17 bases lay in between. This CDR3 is CASSQVVSGPLYGYTF. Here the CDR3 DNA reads TGCGCCAGCAGCCAAGTAGTCTCAGGCCCTTTGTATGGCTACACCTTC.

The CDR3 reads CAISAGTSGGAGEQFF. The CDR3, as DNA: TGTGCCATCAGTGCCGGGACTAGCGGGGGGGCAGGTGAGCAGTTCTTC. The chain joins TRBV10-3 to TRBJ2-1; 16 bases are shared with TRBD2. CDR3 size: 16 residues. Trimming cost V 4 bases and J 9 bases; bases outside gene matches: 6. Germline V gives CDR1 ENHRY, CDR2 SYGVKD.

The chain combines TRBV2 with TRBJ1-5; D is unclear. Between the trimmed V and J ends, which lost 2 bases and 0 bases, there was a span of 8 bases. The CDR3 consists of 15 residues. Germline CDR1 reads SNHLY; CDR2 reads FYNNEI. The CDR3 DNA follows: TGTGCCAGCAGTGAACGCGCGGTTAGCAATCAGCCCCAGCATTTT. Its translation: CASSERAVSNQPQHF.

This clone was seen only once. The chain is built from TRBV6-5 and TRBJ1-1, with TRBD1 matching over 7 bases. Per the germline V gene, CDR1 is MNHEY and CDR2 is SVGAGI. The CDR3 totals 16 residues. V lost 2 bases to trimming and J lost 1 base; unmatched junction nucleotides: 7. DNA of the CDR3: TGTGCCAGCAGTTACCGTTGGACAGGTGGGAACACTGAAGCTTTCTTT. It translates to CASSYRWTGGNTEAFF.